The 20 T cell receptor beta chains below all came from one sample that was sequenced in a study of cytomegalovirus exposure and HLA in healthy donors. The assay was immunoSEQ multiplex PCR, and TCRdb's table has in-frame clones only and misses some. The table lists 150,000 to 200,000 clones, about 89% of them singletons. The sequenced sample consisted of PBMCs. The source of these receptors is a man younger than 30 in good health and CMV-seropositive.

On this clone: One end of the junction fails to match germline, which may point to a read error. The chain has TRBV7-7 and TRBJ2-5, with TRBD1 matching 7 bases. This CDR3 region has 17 residues. The germline V gene has CDR1 SSHAT and CDR2 FNYEAQ (reference sequence). The CDR3 spells CASSLGQRQGKGETQYF. The CDR3 DNA sequence: TGTGCTAGCAGCTTAGGGCAGAGACAGGGAAAGGGAGAGACCCAGTACTTC.

This rearrangement joins TRBV4-1 to TRBJ1-5, with a weak D call TRBD1 (6 bases). The V gene lost 2 bases and the J gene lost 1 base, with 12 bases spanning the gap. The germline gives CDR1 MGHRA, CDR2 YSYEKL. The CDR3 extends over 16 amino acids. The DNA for the CDR3 is TGCGCCAGCAGCCAAATGCGGACAGCCAGCAATCAGCCCCAGCATTTT. Translating gives CASSQMRTASNQPQHF.

This clone was counted once. The chain employs TRBV5-6 and TRBJ2-5; TRBD1 might be the D (5 bases). Per germline, CDR1 SGHDT and CDR2 YYEEEE. V lost 2 bases and J 1 base, leaving 9 bases between the germline ends. This CDR3 has 14 amino acids. The CDR3 coding sequence is TGTGCCAGCAGCTTCGGACACTTCCAAGAGACCCAGTACTTC. This codes for CASSFGHFQETQYF.

The J gene is TRBJ2-7, the V gene TRBV5-6; 7 nucleotides line up with TRBD1. Germline assignment: CDR1 SGHDT and CDR2 YYEEEE. There are 14 residues in the CDR3. Losses at the gene ends were 4 bases for V and 3 bases for J; bases not matched to a gene: 7. In nucleotides, the CDR3 is TGTGCCAGCAGCCCAGAGGGGGCAAGCTACGAGCAGTACTTC. Protein: CASSPEGASYEQYF. The variable domain in full, completed from reference TRBV5-6 and TRBJ2-7, reads DAGVTQSPTHLIKTRGQQVTLRCSPKSGHDTVSWYQQALGQGPQFIFQYYEEEERQRGNFPDRFSGHQFPNYSSELNVNALLLGDSALYLCASSPEGASYEQYFGPGTRLTVT.

The chain recombines TRBV6-1 with TRBJ1-1, with 8 bases that match TRBD1. The CDR3 spans 15 residues. V lost 4 bases and J lost 4; bases outside the gene matches: 8. CDR1 and CDR2 (germline): MNHNS, SASEGT. The CDR3 is CASSVFQGQGTEAFF. Written as DNA, the CDR3 is TGTGCCAGCAGTGTGTTTCAAGGACAGGGCACTGAAGCTTTCTTT.

On this clone itself: Other DNA sequences in the same sample also yield this CDR3. The rearrangement uses TRBV4-2 and TRBJ2-7; 8 bases are a match to TRBD1. There are 15 residues in the CDR3. With 1 base clipped from V and 1 base from J, the junction kept 3 bases outside the gene matches. Germline CDR1 reads LGHNA; CDR2 reads YNFKEQ. This chain's CDR3 is CASSQGGQGSYEQYF. The CDR3 DNA follows: TGTGCCAGCAGCCAAGGTGGACAGGGTTCCTACGAGCAGTACTTC.

The V gene is TRBV4-1, the J gene TRBJ2-7, with D possibly matching TRBD2 (5 bases). Germline CDR1 is MGHRA and CDR2 is YSYEKL. The ends were cut back, 3 bases at V and 2 bases at J, with 14 bases in the middle. The CDR3 extends over 15 amino acids. CDR3 sequence: CASSQPGFSPYEQYF. DNA of the CDR3: TGCGCCAGCAGCCAGCCGGGATTTAGTCCCTACGAGCAGTACTTC.

This chain joins TRBV28 and TRBJ2-2; TRBD2 matches at 7 bases. Germline CDR1 and CDR2: MDHEN and SYDVKM. The CDR3 sequence is 16 residues long. Trimming removed 6 bases from V and 5 bases from J; junction bases left unmatched: 12. The CDR3 DNA reads TGTGCCAGCAGGGGGGGGAGGGCTTCTCGAACCGGGGAGCTGTTTTTT. It encodes CASRGGRASRTGELFF.

This chain's CDR3 is CASSLFTERAGELFF. CDR3 in DNA: TGTGCCAGCAGCTTATTTACGGAGCGAGCCGGGGAGCTGTTTTTT. This chain connects TRBV7-3 to TRBJ2-2, with D unresolved. Germline loops: CDR1 SGHTA, CDR2 FQGTGA. The CDR3 totals 15 residues. The ends were cut back, 2 bases at V and 6 bases at J, with 13 bases in the middle.

The genes are TRBV6-6 and TRBJ2-3, with a possible D match to TRBD2 (6 bases). Looked up from germline, CDR1 is MNHNY and CDR2 is SVGAGI (reference sequence). Trimming took 8 bases from V and 0 from J, leaving 12 bases between them. CDR3 length: 14 amino acids. In nucleotides, the CDR3 is TGTGCCAGCGGAGGGTGGGCTAGCACAGATACGCAGTATTTT. It is translated as CASGGWASTDTQYF.

The chain has TRBV7-2 and TRBJ2-6; D call uncertain. Trimming stripped 3 bases from V and 0 bases from J, with 6 bases between. The CDR3 totals 15 residues. Germline V gene sequence: CDR1 SGHTA, CDR2 FQGNSA. CDR3 loop: CASSLRSSGANVLTF. The CDR3 region has the DNA TGTGCCAGCAGCTTGAGGAGCTCTGGGGCCAACGTCCTGACTTTC.

This sequence joins TRBV12-2 and TRBJ2-1; TRBD2 is the table's D call and was not checked against the DNA. TRBV12-2 is given as a pseudogene. The CDR3 spans 17 residues. The CDR3 region is CASRLSPGLAVSEREFF. Written as DNA, the CDR3 is TGTGCAAGTCGCTTATCTCCGGGCCTAGCGGTATCAGAGAGGGAGTTCTTC.

The CDR3 is CASSLQAGGTYEETQYF. The DNA for the CDR3 is TGTGCCAGCAGCTTGCAAGCGGGAGGAACGTACGAAGAGACCCAGTACTTC. The chain links TRBV5-6 to TRBJ2-5; 9 bases map to TRBD2. V trimming: 1 base; J trimming: 3 bases; junction bases outside the gene matches: 10. Germline CDR1 and CDR2: SGHDT and YYEEEE. CDR3 length equals 17 residues.

The chain recombines TRBV4-3 with TRBJ2-6; D is unclear. This CDR3 contains 16 residues. The germline V gene has CDR1 LGHNA and CDR2 YSLEER. V was cut by 0 bases and J by 4 bases, with 10 bases left in between. The CDR3 region has the DNA TGCGCCAGCAGCCAAGATAGAGGTGCGGGGGCCAACGTCCTGACTTTC. It is translated as CASSQDRGAGANVLTF.

Remarks on this clone: A junction boundary mismatches the germline segment, possibly from a read error. The genes are TRBV20-1 and TRBJ2-1, with 7 bases that match TRBD2. CDR1 and CDR2 from the germline V gene are DFQATT and SNEGSKA (reference sequence). This CDR3 comprises 11 residues. In nucleotides, the CDR3 is TGCAGTGCTAGAGGGGTGGGACTATGGGTCTTC. Encoded protein: CSARGVGLWVF.

Only a few counts were recorded for this clone. The CDR3 loop reads CASSARPGAYNSPLHF. The CDR3 nucleotides read TGTGCCAGCAGTGCTCGTCCAGGGGCCTATAATTCACCCCTCCACTTT. The rearrangement joins TRBV6-1 to TRBJ1-6; a possible D gene is TRBD1 (6 bases). The CDR3 sequence is 16 residues long. V was trimmed by 4 bases and J by 2 bases, leaving 12 bases between them. Per germline, CDR1 MNHNS and CDR2 SASEGT.

A note on this clone: Other nucleotide sequences from this sample produce the same CDR3. This chain uses TRBV28 with TRBJ1-1, with D hard to call. The CDR3 is 11 residues long. The V and J ends lost 3 bases and 9 bases respectively, with 8 bases between them. Germline assignment: CDR1 MDHEN and CDR2 SYDVKM. The CDR3 loop is CASSFRGKAFF. The DNA for the CDR3 is TGTGCCAGCAGTTTCCGGGGAAAAGCTTTCTTT.

The V and J genes are TRBV5-4 and TRBJ2-2; a weak D match, TRBD1 (5 bases). From germline, CDR1 is SGHNT and CDR2 YYREEE (reference sequence). The CDR3 covers 15 residues. V shed 4 bases and J shed 0 bases, with 10 bases lying between them. The CDR3 bases are TGTGCCAGCAGCCCCGGACAACCGAACACCGGGGAGCTGTTTTTT. Its protein is CASSPGQPNTGELFF.

V is TRBV9 and J is TRBJ2-1; TRBD1 is a possible D gene (6 bases). The germline V gene has CDR1 SGDLS and CDR2 YYNGEE. CDR3 length: 20 residues. Trimming cost V 3 bases and J 5 bases, with 30 bases left between them. In DNA form, the CDR3 reads TGTGCCAGCAGCGGTCGACACGTGGGGACGACAGGTGAGAACCACAATGAGCAGTTCTTC. It is translated as CASSGRHVGTTGENHNEQFF.

The chain carries TRBV5-4 and TRBJ2-7; 15 bases align to TRBD2. Germline values: CDR1 SGHNT, CDR2 YYREEE (reference sequence). The trim removed 4 bases at V and 2 bases at J, leaving 4 bases unmatched. CDR3 size: 16 residues. CDR3 in DNA: TGTGCCAGCAGCAGCGGGACTAGCGGGGGGACCTACGAGCAGTACTTC. Protein product: CASSSGTSGGTYEQYF.